The clone carrying this T cell receptor beta chain was observed a handful of times. Its antigen is not known. The data derive from a study of beta chain features in type 1 diabetes. Study conclusions and caveats: cDNA-based sequencing might over-represent cells highly expressing TCR. For Type 1 diabetes patients, all four CD4+ subsets carried TCRB CDR3s that were moderately but significantly shorter.

Expressed TCRB transcripts were sequenced, since all the RNA that had been isolated was reverse transcribed. Libraries were prepared by immunoSEQ multiplex PCR; TCRdb keeps only in-frame clonotypes and omits some of them. The table lists hundreds of thousands of clones, 13% of them singletons. V was cut by 6 bases and J by 4 bases, with 19 bases left in between. Germline V lookup: CDR1 MDHEN, CDR2 SYDVKM. The CDR3 sequence is 17 residues long. J is TRBJ1-6 and V is TRBV28; possibly TRBD1 for D (5 bases). The material sequenced was naive CD4+ T cells from blood. This receptor was taken from a man aged 18 to 30 with type 1 diabetes. The CDR3 reads CASSSDTSGDYNSPLHF. The CDR3 nucleotides read TGTGCCAGCAGCTCGGACACTTCCGGGGATTATAATTCACCCCTCCACTTT.